This T cell receptor (beta chain) was retrieved from a study of blood T cell repertoires in COVID-19. Sequenced by immunoSEQ multiplex PCR; TCRdb stores in-frame clones only, minus some. This table holds just over 650,000 clones, about nine tenths found once. Trimming took 6 bases from V and 3 from J, leaving 20 bases between them. Germline CDR1 and CDR2: MNHNY and SVGAGI (reference sequence). The CDR3 covers 16 residues. The source material was peripheral blood. This TCR was sampled from a woman younger than 30 with acute or convalescent COVID-19. V is TRBV6-6 and J is TRBJ1-2; the D is unclear. Here the CDR3 DNA reads TGTGCCAGCAGCAGCTTGACTTACACGGATCACTATGGCTACACCTTC. Its protein is CASSSLTYTDHYGYTF.